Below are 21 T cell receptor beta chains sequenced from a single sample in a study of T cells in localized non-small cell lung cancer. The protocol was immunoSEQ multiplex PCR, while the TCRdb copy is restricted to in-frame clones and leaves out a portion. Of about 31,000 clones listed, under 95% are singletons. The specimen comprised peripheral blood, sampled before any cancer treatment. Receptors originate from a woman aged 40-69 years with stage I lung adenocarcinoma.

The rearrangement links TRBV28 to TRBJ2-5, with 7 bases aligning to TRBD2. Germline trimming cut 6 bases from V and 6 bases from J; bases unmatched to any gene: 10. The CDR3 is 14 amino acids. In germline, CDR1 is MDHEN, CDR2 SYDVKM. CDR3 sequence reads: CASRSGTTTQTQYF. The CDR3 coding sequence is TGTGCCAGCAGATCCGGGACTACGACGCAGACCCAGTACTTC.

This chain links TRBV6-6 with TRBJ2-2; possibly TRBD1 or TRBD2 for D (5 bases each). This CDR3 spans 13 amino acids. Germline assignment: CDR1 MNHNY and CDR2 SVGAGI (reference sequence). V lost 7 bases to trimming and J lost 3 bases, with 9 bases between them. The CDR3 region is CASNRGDTGELFF. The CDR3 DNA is TGTGCCAGCAACCGGGGCGACACCGGGGAGCTGTTTTTT.

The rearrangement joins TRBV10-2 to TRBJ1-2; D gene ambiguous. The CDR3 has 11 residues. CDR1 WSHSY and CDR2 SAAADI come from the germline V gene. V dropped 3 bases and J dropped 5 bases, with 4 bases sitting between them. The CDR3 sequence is CASSDEYGYTF. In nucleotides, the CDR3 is TGCGCCAGCAGTGATGAGTATGGCTACACCTTC.

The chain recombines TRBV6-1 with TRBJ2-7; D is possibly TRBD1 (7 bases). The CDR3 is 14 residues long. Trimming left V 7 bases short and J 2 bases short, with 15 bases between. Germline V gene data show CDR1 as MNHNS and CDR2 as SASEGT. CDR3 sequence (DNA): TGTGCCAGCACTACGCGGGACAGCGCCTACGAGCAGTACTTC. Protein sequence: CASTTRDSAYEQYF.

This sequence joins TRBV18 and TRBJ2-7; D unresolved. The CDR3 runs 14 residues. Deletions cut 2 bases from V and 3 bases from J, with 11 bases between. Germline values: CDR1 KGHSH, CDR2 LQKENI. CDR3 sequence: CASSPTMDHYEQYF. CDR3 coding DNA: TGTGCCAGCTCACCAACTATGGACCACTACGAGCAGTACTTC.

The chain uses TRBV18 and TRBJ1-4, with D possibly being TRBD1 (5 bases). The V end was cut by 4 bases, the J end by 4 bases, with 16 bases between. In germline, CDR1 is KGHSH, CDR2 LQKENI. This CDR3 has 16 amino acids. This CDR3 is CASSQSDRAYNEKLFF. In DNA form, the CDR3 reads TGTGCCAGCTCACAGTCAGACAGAGCTTATAATGAAAAACTGTTTTTT.

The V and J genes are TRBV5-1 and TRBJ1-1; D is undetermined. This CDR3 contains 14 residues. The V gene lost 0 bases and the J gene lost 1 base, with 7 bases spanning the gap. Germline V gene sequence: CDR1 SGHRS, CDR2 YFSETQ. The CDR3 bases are TGCGCCAGCAGCTTGGGACGTACGAACACTGAAGCTTTCTTT. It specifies CASSLGRTNTEAFF.

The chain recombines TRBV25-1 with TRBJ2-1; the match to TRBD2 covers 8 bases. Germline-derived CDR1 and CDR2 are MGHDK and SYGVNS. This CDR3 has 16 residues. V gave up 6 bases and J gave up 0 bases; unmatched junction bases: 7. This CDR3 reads CASSPTSGGSYNEQFF. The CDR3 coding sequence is TGTGCCAGCAGCCCAACTAGCGGAGGCTCCTACAATGAGCAGTTCTTC.

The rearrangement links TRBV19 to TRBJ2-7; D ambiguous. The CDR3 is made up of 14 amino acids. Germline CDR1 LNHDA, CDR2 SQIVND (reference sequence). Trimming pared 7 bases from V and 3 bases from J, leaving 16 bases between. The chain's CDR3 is CASTSAEERYEQYF. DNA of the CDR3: TGTGCCAGTACGTCGGCAGAAGAACGCTACGAGCAGTACTTC.

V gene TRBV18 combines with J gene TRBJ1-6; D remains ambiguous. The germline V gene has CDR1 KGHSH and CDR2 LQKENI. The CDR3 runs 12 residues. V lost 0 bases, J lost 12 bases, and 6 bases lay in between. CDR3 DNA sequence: TGTGCCAGCTCACCACCAGACGGACCCCTCCACTTT. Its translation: CASSPPDGPLHF.

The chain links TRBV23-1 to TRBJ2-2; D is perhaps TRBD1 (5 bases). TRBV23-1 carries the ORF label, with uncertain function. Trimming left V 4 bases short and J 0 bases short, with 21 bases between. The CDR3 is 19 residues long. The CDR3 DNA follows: TGCGCCAGCAGTCCGTACTTCAGGGTAGTCCTACCGAACACCGGGGAGCTGTTTTTT. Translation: CASSPYFRVVLPNTGELFF.

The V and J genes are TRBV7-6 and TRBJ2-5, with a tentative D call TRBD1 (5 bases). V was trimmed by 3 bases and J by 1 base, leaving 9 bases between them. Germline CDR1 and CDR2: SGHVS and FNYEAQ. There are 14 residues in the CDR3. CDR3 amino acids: CASSFYQGQETQYF. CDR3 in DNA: TGTGCCAGCAGCTTTTACCAGGGCCAAGAGACCCAGTACTTC.

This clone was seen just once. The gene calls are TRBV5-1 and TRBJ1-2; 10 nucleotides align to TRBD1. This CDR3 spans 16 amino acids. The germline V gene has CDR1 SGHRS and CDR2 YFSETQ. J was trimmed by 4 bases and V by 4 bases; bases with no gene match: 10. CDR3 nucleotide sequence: TGCGCCAGCAGCGACCGGGACAGGGGCAAGAGCTATGGCTACACCTTC. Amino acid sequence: CASSDRDRGKSYGYTF. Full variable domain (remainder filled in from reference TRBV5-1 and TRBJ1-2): KAGVTQTPRYLIKTRGQQVTLSCSPISGHRSVSWYQQTPGQGLQFLFEYFSETQRNKGNFPGRFSGRQFSNSRSEMNVSTLELGDSALYLCASSDRDRGKSYGYTFGSGTRLTVV.

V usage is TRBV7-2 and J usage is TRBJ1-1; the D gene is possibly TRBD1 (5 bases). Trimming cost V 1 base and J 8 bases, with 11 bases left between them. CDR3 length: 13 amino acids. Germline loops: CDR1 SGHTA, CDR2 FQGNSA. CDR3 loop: CASSLVGAGEAFF. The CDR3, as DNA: TGTGCCAGCAGCTTAGTTGGGGCGGGGGAAGCTTTCTTT.

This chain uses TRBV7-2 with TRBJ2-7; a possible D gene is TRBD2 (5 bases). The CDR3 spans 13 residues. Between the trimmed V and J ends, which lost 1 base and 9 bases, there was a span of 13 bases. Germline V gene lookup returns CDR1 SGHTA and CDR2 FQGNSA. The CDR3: CASSLGVARSQYF. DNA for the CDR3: TGTGCCAGCAGCTTAGGGGTAGCGCGGTCGCAGTACTTC. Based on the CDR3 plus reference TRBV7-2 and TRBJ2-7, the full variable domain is GAGVSQSPSNKVTEKGKDVELRCDPISGHTALYWYRQSLGQGLEFLIYFQGNSAPDKSGLPSDRFSAERTGGSVSTLTIQRTQQEDSAVYLCASSLGVARSQYFGPGTRLTVT.

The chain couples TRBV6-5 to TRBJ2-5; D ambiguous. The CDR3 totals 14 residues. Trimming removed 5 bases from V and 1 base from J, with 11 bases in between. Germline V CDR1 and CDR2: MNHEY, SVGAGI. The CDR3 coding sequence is TGTGCCAGCAGTCCCCGACGGTCCCAAGAGACCCAGTACTTC. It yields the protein CASSPRRSQETQYF.

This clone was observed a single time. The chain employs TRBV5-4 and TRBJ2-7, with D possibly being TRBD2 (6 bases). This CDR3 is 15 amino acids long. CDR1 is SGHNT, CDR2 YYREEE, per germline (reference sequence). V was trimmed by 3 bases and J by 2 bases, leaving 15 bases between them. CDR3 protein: CASSSGEQETYEQYF. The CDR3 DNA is TGTGCCAGCAGCTCGGGGGAACAAGAAACCTACGAGCAGTACTTC.

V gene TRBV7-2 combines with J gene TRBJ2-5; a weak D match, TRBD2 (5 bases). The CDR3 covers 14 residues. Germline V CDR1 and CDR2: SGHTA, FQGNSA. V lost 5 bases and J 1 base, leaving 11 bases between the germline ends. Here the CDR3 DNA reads TGTGCCAGCAGCCCCACTAGGATCCAAGAGACCCAGTACTTC. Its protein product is CASSPTRIQETQYF.

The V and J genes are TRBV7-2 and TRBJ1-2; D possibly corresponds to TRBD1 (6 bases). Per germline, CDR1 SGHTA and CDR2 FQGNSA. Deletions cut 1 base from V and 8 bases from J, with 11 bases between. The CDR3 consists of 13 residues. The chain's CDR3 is CASSLDGGQGYTF. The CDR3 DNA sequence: TGTGCCAGCAGCTTAGACGGGGGCCAGGGCTACACCTTC.

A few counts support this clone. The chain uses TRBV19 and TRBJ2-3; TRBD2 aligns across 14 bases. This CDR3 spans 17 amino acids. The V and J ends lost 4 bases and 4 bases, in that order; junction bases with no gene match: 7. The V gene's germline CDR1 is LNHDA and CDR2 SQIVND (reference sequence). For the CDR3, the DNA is TGTGCCAGTAGTACTCCGGGACTAGCGGGAGCGGCAGATACGCAGTATTTT. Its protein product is CASSTPGLAGAADTQYF.

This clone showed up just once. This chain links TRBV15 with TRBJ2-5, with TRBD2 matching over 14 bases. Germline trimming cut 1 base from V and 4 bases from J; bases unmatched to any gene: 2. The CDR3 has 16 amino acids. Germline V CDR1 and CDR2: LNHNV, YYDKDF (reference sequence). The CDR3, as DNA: TGTGCCACCAGCAGAGGGACTAGCGGGAGGTCAGAGACCCAGTACTTC. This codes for CATSRGTSGRSETQYF.